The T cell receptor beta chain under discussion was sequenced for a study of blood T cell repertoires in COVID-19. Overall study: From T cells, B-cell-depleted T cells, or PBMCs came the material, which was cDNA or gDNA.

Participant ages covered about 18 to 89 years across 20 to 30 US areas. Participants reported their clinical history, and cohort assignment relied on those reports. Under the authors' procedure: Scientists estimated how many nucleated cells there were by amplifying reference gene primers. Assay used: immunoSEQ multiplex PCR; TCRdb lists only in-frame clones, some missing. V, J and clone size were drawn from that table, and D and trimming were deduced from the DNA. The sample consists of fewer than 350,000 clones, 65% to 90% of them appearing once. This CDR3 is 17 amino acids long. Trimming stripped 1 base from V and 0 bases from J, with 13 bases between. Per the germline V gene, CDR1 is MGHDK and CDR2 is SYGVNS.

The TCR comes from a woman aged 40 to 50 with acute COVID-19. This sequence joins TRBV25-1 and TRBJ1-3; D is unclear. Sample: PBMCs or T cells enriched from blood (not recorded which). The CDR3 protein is CASSELGSGGSGNTIYF. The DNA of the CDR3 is TGTGCCAGCAGTGAATTGGGGTCTGGAGGCTCTGGAAACACCATATATTTT.